This T cell receptor (beta chain) was sequenced in a study of CXCR3-negative and CXCR3-positive naive CD8 T cells. For the study at large: Each library held about 1.5 +/- 0.3 million TRB reads, approximately 140 million in total.

Per germline, CDR1 SGDLS and CDR2 YYNGEE. CDR3 length equals 16 residues. Each TRB cDNA library was prepared by 5' RACE (with UMI labels). One entry per CDR3 protein, without DNA, is what TCRdb gives after re-calling the 5' RACE reads. The table lists about 41,000 distinct CDR3 sequences. The chain employs TRBV9 and TRBJ2-7; TCRdb selects TRBD1, and the lack of DNA leaves this call unchecked. The sequence was obtained from a human donor in good health. Some clones in this sample may be carry-over from other donors' samples. The sample was naive CXCR3- CD8+ T cells from blood. Subset of the sample: CD45RO-CCR7+CD27+CD95- naive CD8+ T cells lacking CXCR3 (TNR3-). CDR3 loop: CASSGPREFGNYEQYF. Combining the CDR3 with reference TRBV9 and TRBJ2-7 gives the whole variable domain DSGVTQTPKHLITATGQRVTLRCSPRSGDLSVYWYQQSLDQGLQFLIQYYNGEERAKGNILERFSAQQFPDLHSELNLSSLELGDSALYFCASSGPREFGNYEQYFGPGTRLTVT.